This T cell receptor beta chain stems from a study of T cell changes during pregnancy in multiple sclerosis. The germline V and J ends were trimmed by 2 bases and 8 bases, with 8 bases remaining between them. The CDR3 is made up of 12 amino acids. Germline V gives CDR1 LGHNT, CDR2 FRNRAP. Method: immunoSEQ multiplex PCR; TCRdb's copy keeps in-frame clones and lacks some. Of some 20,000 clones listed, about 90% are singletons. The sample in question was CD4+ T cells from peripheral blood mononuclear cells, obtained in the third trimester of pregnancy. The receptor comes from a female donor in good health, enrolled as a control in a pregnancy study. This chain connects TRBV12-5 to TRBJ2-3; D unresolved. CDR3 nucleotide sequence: TGTGCTAGTGGTTTGACATCCCGTACGCAGTATTTT. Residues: CASGLTSRTQYF.